These 5 T cell receptor beta chains share one sample of origin, sequenced in a study of blood T cell repertoires in COVID-19. The method was immunoSEQ multiplex PCR; TCRdb's version includes in-frame clones alone and lacks a portion of them. The profile covers hundreds of thousands of clones, with around 88% appearing a single time and approximately 5.7% taken by the ten largest. The sequenced material came from PBMCs or T cells enriched from blood (not recorded which). The source is a woman aged 40 to 50 who had recovered from COVID-19.

The chain couples TRBV3-1 (or the pseudogene TRBV3-2) to TRBJ2-7, with D perhaps TRBD2 (5 bases). Germline V gene data show CDR1 as LGHDT and CDR2 as YNNKEL (reference sequence). Trimming pared 4 bases from V and 5 bases from J, leaving 15 bases between. The CDR3 has 14 amino acids. CDR3 amino acids: CASSPSGVSDEQYF. CDR3 in DNA: TGTGCCAGCAGCCCATCCGGGGTGTCGGACGAGCAGTACTTC.

This clone was picked up one time. The J gene is TRBJ2-1, the V gene TRBV5-1; D is possibly TRBD2 (6 bases). CDR1 is SGHRS, CDR2 YFSETQ, per germline. V lost 4 bases and J 0 bases, leaving 20 bases between the germline ends. The CDR3 spans 18 residues. CDR3 DNA: TGCGCCAGCAGCGGTGGGGGGAGCGGGCCCTCCTCCTACAATGAGCAGTTCTTC. This sequence encodes CASSGGGSGPSSYNEQFF.

This clone was found once. V gene TRBV7-9 combines with J gene TRBJ2-1; the D gene is possibly TRBD1 (6 bases). Trimming pared 1 base from V and 8 bases from J, leaving 15 bases between. CDR1 SEHNR and CDR2 FQNEAQ come from the germline V gene (reference sequence). This CDR3 region has 15 residues. In nucleotides, the CDR3 is TGTGCCAGCAGCTTAGGGCAGGGGAATGGAGATGAGCAGTTCTTC. This sequence encodes CASSLGQGNGDEQFF.

This clone was detected once. The V and J genes are TRBV19 and TRBJ2-1; TRBD2 matches 12 bases. Looked up from germline, CDR1 is LNHDA and CDR2 is SQIVND (reference sequence). The J segment lost 6 bases and the V segment lost 3 bases, leaving 3 bases of the junction unmatched. The CDR3 contains 15 residues. CDR3 sequence reads: CASSIMTSGSNEQFF. In nucleotides, the CDR3 is TGTGCCAGTAGTATCATGACTAGCGGGAGCAATGAGCAGTTCTTC.

The rearrangement uses TRBV21-1 and TRBJ2-1; the D call in the table, TRBD1, was not verified against the DNA. TRBV21-1 is a pseudogene segment. The CDR3 has 17 residues. Here the CDR3 DNA reads TGTGCCAGCAGCAAAGGAGAGCCTAACAGGGGGGGCGAGGAGCAGTTCTTC. It translates to CASSKGEPNRGGEEQFF.